The rows below give T cell receptor beta chains drawn from one sample of a study of cytomegalovirus exposure and HLA in healthy donors. TCRdb's table, derived via immunoSEQ multiplex PCR, lists solely in-frame clones and lacks some. This sample has 150,000 to 200,000 clones; around 78% occur once, and the top ten carry 0.95% to 1.1%. The sequencing input was PBMCs. The source of these receptors is a woman aged 40 to 50 in good health and CMV-seronegative. CDR3s include the opening cysteine and the closing phenylalanine or tryptophan. A D gene is named only where the DNA matches it firmly. Clone sizes are given selectively: once, few, many, or a class where the clone is expanded.

d_gene: NA
abundance: NA
len: 13
j_gene: TRBJ1-1
v_gene: TRBV28
CDR3aa: CASSLYRNTEAFF
CDR3nt: TGTGCCAGCAGTTTATACAGAAACACTGAAGCTTTCTTT

d_gene: NA
abundance: NA
len: 14
j_gene: TRBJ1-4
v_gene: TRBV6-1
CDR3aa: CASSEQGTNEKLFF
CDR3nt: TGTGCCAGCAGTGAACAGGGAACTAATGAAAAACTGTTTTTT

d_gene: NA
abundance: NA
len: 14
j_gene: TRBJ1-2
v_gene: TRBV9
CDR3aa: CASSVEIGRGGYTF
CDR3nt: TGTGCCAGCAGCGTAGAAATCGGGCGAGGGGGCTACACCTTC

d_gene: NA
abundance: NA
len: 13
j_gene: TRBJ1-2
v_gene: TRBV2
CDR3aa: CASRLDRNYGYTF
CDR3nt: TGTGCCAGCCGATTAGACAGGAACTATGGCTACACCTTC

d_gene: NA
abundance: NA
len: 17
j_gene: TRBJ2-3
v_gene: TRBV9
CDR3aa: CASSVGDTLSSTDTQYF
CDR3nt: TGTGCCAGCAGCGTAGGGGACACCCTATCTAGCACAGATACGCAGTATTTT

d_gene: NA
abundance: NA
len: 16
j_gene: TRBJ2-1
v_gene: TRBV21-1
CDR3aa: CASSPLRDLSYNEQFF
CDR3nt: TGTGCCAGCAGCCCGTTGCGGGACCTCTCCTACAATGAGCAGTTCTTC

d_gene: TRBD1
abundance: few
len: 15
j_gene: TRBJ2-7
v_gene: TRBV7-9
CDR3aa: CASSLGYRGQGEQYF
CDR3nt: TGTGCCAGCAGCTTAGGTTACAGGGGGCAGGGCGAGCAGTACTTC

d_gene: NA
abundance: NA
len: 12
j_gene: TRBJ1-2
v_gene: TRBV30
CDR3aa: CAWNSQNYGYTF
CDR3nt: TGTGCCTGGAACAGTCAGAACTATGGCTACACCTTC

d_gene: NA
abundance: NA
len: 15
j_gene: TRBJ1-2
v_gene: TRBV19
CDR3aa: CASSRSQGTNYGYTF
CDR3nt: TGTGCCAGTAGTAGGTCACAGGGAACCAACTATGGCTACACCTTC

d_gene: NA
abundance: once
len: 12
j_gene: TRBJ1-1
v_gene: TRBV30
CDR3aa: CAFPQGHTEAFF
CDR3nt: TGTGCCTTTCCACAGGGTCACACTGAAGCTTTCTTT

d_gene: NA
abundance: NA
len: 17
j_gene: TRBJ1-2
v_gene: TRBV9
CDR3aa: CASSGRQAAEIHYGYTF
CDR3nt: TGTGCCAGCAGCGGACGACAGGCAGCTGAGATACACTATGGCTACACCTTC

d_gene: NA
abundance: NA
len: 14
j_gene: TRBJ2-3
v_gene: TRBV11-3
CDR3aa: CASSLTGSTDTQYF
CDR3nt: TGTGCCAGCAGCTTGACTGGAAGCACAGATACGCAGTATTTT

d_gene: TRBD1
abundance: NA
len: 14
j_gene: TRBJ1-5
v_gene: TRBV11-2
CDR3aa: CASSLTGGYQPQHF
CDR3nt: TGTGCCAGCAGCTTAACAGGGGGCTATCAGCCCCAGCATTTT

d_gene: NA
abundance: NA
len: 14
j_gene: TRBJ2-3
v_gene: TRBV30
CDR3aa: CAWSVGGGTDTQYF
CDR3nt: TGTGCCTGGAGTGTAGGAGGGGGCACAGATACGCAGTATTTT

d_gene: NA
abundance: NA
len: 13
j_gene: TRBJ1-2
v_gene: TRBV28
CDR3aa: CAAGAGQILSLTF
CDR3nt: TGTGCGGCTGGCGCAGGACAGATTTTGAGTCTCACCTTC

d_gene: NA
abundance: NA
len: 12
j_gene: TRBJ1-1
v_gene: TRBV29-1
CDR3aa: CSVEGGNTEAFF
CDR3nt: TGCAGCGTTGAAGGAGGGAACACTGAAGCTTTCTTT

d_gene: NA
abundance: few
len: 14
j_gene: TRBJ1-5
v_gene: TRBV4-1
CDR3aa: CASSQDTYNQPQHF
CDR3nt: TGCGCCAGCAGCCAAGACACATACAATCAGCCCCAGCATTTT

d_gene: TRBD2
abundance: NA
len: 16
j_gene: TRBJ2-3
v_gene: TRBV5-4
CDR3aa: CASSSISGSSTDTQYF
CDR3nt: TGTGCCAGCAGCTCCATCAGCGGGAGCTCCACAGATACGCAGTATTTT

d_gene: TRBD1
abundance: NA
len: 13
j_gene: TRBJ2-7
v_gene: TRBV5-1
CDR3aa: CASSSLTGGEQYF
CDR3nt: TGCGCCAGCAGCTCCTTGACAGGGGGAGAGCAGTACTTC

d_gene: NA
abundance: NA
len: 14
j_gene: TRBJ1-1
v_gene: TRBV28
CDR3aa: CASSSGTANTEAFF
CDR3nt: TGTGCCAGCAGTTCCGGGACTGCTAACACTGAAGCTTTCTTT

d_gene: TRBD2
abundance: NA
len: 17
j_gene: TRBJ2-2
v_gene: TRBV7-7
CDR3aa: CASSLRTSGSNTGELFF
CDR3nt: TGTGCTAGCAGTCTCCGGACTAGCGGGTCGAACACCGGGGAGCTGTTTTTT

d_gene: TRBD1
abundance: NA
len: 15
j_gene: TRBJ1-4
v_gene: TRBV7-9
CDR3aa: CASIRFTGAGEKLFF
CDR3nt: TGTGCCAGCATCAGATTTACAGGGGCGGGTGAAAAACTGTTTTTT

d_gene: TRBD1
abundance: NA
len: 16
j_gene: TRBJ2-1
v_gene: TRBV19
CDR3aa: CASAEIRDRVYNEQFF
CDR3nt: TGTGCCAGTGCGGAAATCCGGGACAGGGTCTACAATGAGCAGTTCTTC

d_gene: NA
abundance: NA
len: 16
j_gene: TRBJ1-3
v_gene: TRBV19
CDR3aa: CASRLGGVHSGNTIYF
CDR3nt: TGTGCCAGTAGGCTAGGAGGGGTCCACTCTGGAAACACCATATATTTT

d_gene: NA
abundance: NA
len: 14
j_gene: TRBJ2-7
v_gene: TRBV2
CDR3aa: CASSEAGTRYEQYF
CDR3nt: TGTGCCAGCAGTGAAGCAGGGACTCGCTACGAGCAGTACTTC

d_gene: NA
abundance: NA
len: 15
j_gene: TRBJ2-3
v_gene: TRBV2
CDR3aa: CASSEEGSATDTQYF
CDR3nt: TGTGCCAGCAGTGAAGAGGGTAGCGCCACAGATACGCAGTATTTT

d_gene: NA
abundance: NA
len: 13
j_gene: TRBJ1-1
v_gene: TRBV18
CDR3aa: CASSHGENTEAFF
CDR3nt: TGTGCCAGCTCCCACGGGGAGAACACTGAAGCTTTCTTT

d_gene: NA
abundance: NA
len: 14
j_gene: TRBJ2-7
v_gene: TRBV5-1
CDR3aa: CASSLGTVPYEQYF
CDR3nt: TGCGCCAGCAGCTTGGGCACGGTCCCCTACGAGCAGTACTTC

d_gene: NA
abundance: NA
len: 16
j_gene: TRBJ2-1
v_gene: TRBV7-8
CDR3aa: CASSIGNYGPYNEQFF
CDR3nt: TGTGCCAGCAGCATCGGTAACTATGGCCCCTACAATGAGCAGTTCTTC

d_gene: TRBD1
abundance: NA
len: 13
j_gene: TRBJ2-1
v_gene: TRBV5-1
CDR3aa: CASSFSDRGEQFF
CDR3nt: TGCGCCAGCAGCTTTTCGGACAGGGGTGAGCAGTTCTTC

d_gene: TRBD2
abundance: NA
len: 14
j_gene: TRBJ2-5
v_gene: TRBV5-1
CDR3aa: CASSLVGGQETQYF
CDR3nt: TGCGCCAGCAGCTTGGTGGGGGGGCAAGAGACCCAGTACTTC

d_gene: TRBD2
abundance: once
len: 15
j_gene: TRBJ2-7
v_gene: TRBV7-6
CDR3aa: CASSPPGLAAAEQYF
CDR3nt: TGTGCCAGCAGCCCCCCCGGACTAGCGGCCGCCGAGCAGTACTTC

d_gene: NA
abundance: NA
len: 15
j_gene: TRBJ1-4
v_gene: TRBV28
CDR3aa: CASSLLGATNEKLFF
CDR3nt: TGTGCCAGCAGTTTGCTGGGCGCAACTAATGAAAAACTGTTTTTT

d_gene: TRBD2
abundance: NA
len: 14
j_gene: TRBJ2-2
v_gene: TRBV5-1
CDR3aa: CASSRSGSERELFF
CDR3nt: TGCGCCAGCAGTCGTAGCGGGAGTGAAAGGGAGCTGTTTTTT

d_gene: NA
abundance: NA
len: 15
j_gene: TRBJ1-3
v_gene: TRBV5-1
CDR3aa: CASSSSDFSGNTIYF
CDR3nt: TGCGCCAGCAGCTCGAGTGATTTCTCTGGAAACACCATATATTTT

d_gene: TRBD2
abundance: few
len: 14
j_gene: TRBJ2-1
v_gene: TRBV5-1
CDR3aa: CASSLVTSVGEQFF
CDR3nt: TGCGCCAGCAGCTTGGTCACTAGCGTCGGTGAGCAGTTCTTC

d_gene: TRBD1
abundance: NA
len: 17
j_gene: TRBJ1-1
v_gene: TRBV19
CDR3aa: CASSIVRNDRGPAEAFF
CDR3nt: TGTGCCAGTAGTATAGTTAGGAACGACAGGGGGCCTGCTGAAGCTTTCTTT

d_gene: TRBD2
abundance: NA
len: 14
j_gene: TRBJ2-3
v_gene: TRBV6-6
CDR3aa: CATAGGRSTDTQYF
CDR3nt: TGTGCTACCGCGGGAGGTCGATCCACGGATACGCAGTATTTT

d_gene: NA
abundance: NA
len: 17
j_gene: TRBJ2-5
v_gene: TRBV11-3
CDR3aa: CASSLSSTRGYQETQYF
CDR3nt: TGTGCCAGCAGCTTAAGTTCGACACGGGGGTACCAAGAGACCCAGTACTTC

d_gene: NA
abundance: NA
len: 16
j_gene: TRBJ2-3
v_gene: TRBV19
CDR3aa: CASSIESPGGTDTQYF
CDR3nt: TGTGCCAGTAGTATAGAATCCCCCGGGGGCACAGATACGCAGTATTTT

d_gene: NA
abundance: few
len: 13
j_gene: TRBJ2-5
v_gene: TRBV14
CDR3aa: CASSQGGLQTQYF
CDR3nt: TGTGCCAGCAGCCAAGGCGGTTTACAGACCCAGTACTTC

d_gene: NA
abundance: NA
len: 13
j_gene: TRBJ1-1
v_gene: TRBV7-3
CDR3aa: CASSLAGDTEAFF
CDR3nt: TGTGCCAGCAGCCTCGCCGGGGACACTGAAGCTTTCTTT